The rows below give T cell receptor beta chains drawn from one sample of a study of blood T cell repertoires in COVID-19. This table comes from immunoSEQ multiplex PCR, and its TCRdb copy is limited to in-frame clones, with some not included. Altogether approximately 60,000 clones are present, 85% to 90% being singletons, with the ten largest covering 3% to 3.5%. Sequencing was carried out using peripheral blood. The receptors were gathered from a man in his forties or fifties with active COVID-19. The CDR3 runs from the conserved cysteine through the conserved F or W. Fields, in order: J gene, clone size, V gene, D gene, CDR3 protein, CDR3 DNA. D genes are given only for firm matches. Clone size is not always given. Where it is, it says once, few, many or a class for expanded clones.

J: TRBJ2-2
size: -
V: TRBV5-1
D: -
CDR3: CASSLQRNTGELFF
DNA: TGCGCCAGCAGCTTACAGAGGAACACCGGGGAGCTGTTTTTT

J: TRBJ2-7
size: once
V: TRBV5-6
D: -
CDR3: CASSSSRDWTRGRNEQYF
DNA: TGTGCCAGCAGCTCGTCCCGGGACTGGACCAGAGGCAGGAACGAGCAGTACTTC

J: TRBJ2-1
size: few
V: TRBV4-2
D: TRBD2
CDR3: CASSQDAASGYNEQFF
DNA: TGTGCCAGCAGCCAAGATGCGGCTAGCGGCTACAATGAGCAGTTCTTC

J: TRBJ2-1
size: -
V: TRBV18
D: -
CDR3: CASSPLLLANSYNEQFF
DNA: TGTGCCAGCTCACCCCTCCTTCTAGCGAACTCCTACAATGAGCAGTTCTTC

J: TRBJ2-5
size: -
V: TRBV11-2
D: TRBD1
CDR3: CASSLVRTGPKYF
DNA: TGTGCCAGCAGCTTAGTACGGACAGGGCCCAAGTACTTC

J: TRBJ2-5
size: -
V: TRBV9
D: TRBD2
CDR3: CASSVAIAGETQYF
DNA: TGTGCCAGCAGCGTAGCCATAGCGGGGGAGACCCAGTACTTC

J: TRBJ2-7
size: -
V: TRBV7-9
D: -
CDR3: CASSLQKDSSSYEQYF
DNA: TGTGCCAGCAGCTTACAAAAGGACAGTAGCTCCTACGAGCAGTACTTC

J: TRBJ2-5
size: -
V: TRBV19
D: TRBD2
CDR3: CASSMGSGGGETQYF
DNA: TGTGCCAGTAGTATGGGTAGCGGGGGCGGAGAGACCCAGTACTTC

J: TRBJ2-2
size: -
V: TRBV29-1
D: -
CDR3: CSVGTVTGELFF
DNA: TGCAGCGTTGGTACAGTTACCGGGGAGCTGTTTTTT

J: TRBJ2-2
size: once
V: TRBV4-3
D: TRBD2
CDR3: CASSQDGSGRHTGELFF
DNA: TGCGCCAGCAGCCAAGATGGGAGCGGGAGGCACACCGGGGAGCTGTTTTTT

J: TRBJ2-2
size: -
V: TRBV14
D: -
CDR3: CASSQVRAGELFF
DNA: TGTGCCAGCAGCCAAGTCAGGGCTGGGGAGCTGTTTTTT

J: TRBJ1-3
size: once
V: TRBV10-3
D: TRBD1
CDR3: CAISNPGTGTHTIYF
DNA: TGTGCCATCAGTAACCCCGGGACAGGGACACACACCATATATTTT

J: TRBJ2-1
size: -
V: TRBV4-2
D: TRBD2
CDR3: CASSQVSGTSGVSYNEQFF
DNA: TGTGCCAGCAGCCAAGTTTCGGGGACTAGCGGGGTTTCCTACAATGAGCAGTTCTTC

J: TRBJ2-7
size: -
V: TRBV12-3/TRBV12-4
D: TRBD1
CDR3: CASSFQDRDEQYF
DNA: TGTGCCAGCAGTTTTCAGGACAGGGACGAGCAGTACTTC

J: TRBJ2-5
size: -
V: TRBV5-4
D: -
CDR3: CASSGLYQETQYF
DNA: TGTGCCAGCAGCGGACTGTACCAAGAGACCCAGTACTTC

J: TRBJ2-7
size: -
V: TRBV29-1
D: -
CDR3: CSVSDRQTYEQYF
DNA: TGCAGCGTTTCCGACAGGCAAACCTACGAGCAGTACTTC

J: TRBJ2-5
size: -
V: TRBV7-2
D: -
CDR3: CASSLNSGQETQYF
DNA: TGTGCCAGCAGCCTTAACAGCGGGCAAGAGACCCAGTACTTC

J: TRBJ1-2
size: -
V: TRBV10-3
D: TRBD1
CDR3: CATSGQAATPYGYTF
DNA: TGTGCCACCTCGGGACAGGCCGCAACTCCCTATGGCTACACCTTC

J: TRBJ2-3
size: -
V: TRBV7-2
D: -
CDR3: CASRRIAADTQYF
DNA: TGTGCCAGCAGACGTATCGCAGCAGATACGCAGTATTTT

J: TRBJ1-5
size: -
V: TRBV4-1
D: TRBD1
CDR3: CASSQSHDRENQPQHF
DNA: TGCGCCAGCAGCCAATCCCATGACAGGGAAAATCAGCCCCAGCATTTT

J: TRBJ2-1
size: -
V: TRBV18
D: -
CDR3: CASSSEAREDEQFF
DNA: TGTGCCAGCTCATCTGAAGCCAGGGAGGATGAGCAGTTCTTC

J: TRBJ1-1
size: -
V: TRBV12-3/TRBV12-4
D: -
CDR3: CASSLRVTEAFF
DNA: TGTGCCAGCAGTCTCAGGGTCACTGAAGCTTTCTTT

J: TRBJ1-1
size: -
V: TRBV5-8
D: -
CDR3: CASSLFTFEAFF
DNA: TGTGCCAGCAGCTTATTTACATTTGAAGCTTTCTTT